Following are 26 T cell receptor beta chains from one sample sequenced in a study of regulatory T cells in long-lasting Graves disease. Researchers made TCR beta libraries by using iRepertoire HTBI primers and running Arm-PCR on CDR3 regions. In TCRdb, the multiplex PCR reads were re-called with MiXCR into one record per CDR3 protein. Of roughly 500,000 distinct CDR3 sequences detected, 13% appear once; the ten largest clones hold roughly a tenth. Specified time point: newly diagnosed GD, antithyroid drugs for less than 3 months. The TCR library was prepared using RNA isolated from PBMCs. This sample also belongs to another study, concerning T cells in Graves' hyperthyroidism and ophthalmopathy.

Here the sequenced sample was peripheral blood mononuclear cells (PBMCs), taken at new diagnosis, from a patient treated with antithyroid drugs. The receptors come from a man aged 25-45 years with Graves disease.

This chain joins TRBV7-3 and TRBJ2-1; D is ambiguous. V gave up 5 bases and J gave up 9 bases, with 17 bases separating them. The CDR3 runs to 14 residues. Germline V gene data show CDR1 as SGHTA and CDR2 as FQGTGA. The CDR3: CASSPKRDRTEQFF. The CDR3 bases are TGTGCCAGCAGCCCTAAGAGAGATCGGACTGAGCAGTTCTTC.

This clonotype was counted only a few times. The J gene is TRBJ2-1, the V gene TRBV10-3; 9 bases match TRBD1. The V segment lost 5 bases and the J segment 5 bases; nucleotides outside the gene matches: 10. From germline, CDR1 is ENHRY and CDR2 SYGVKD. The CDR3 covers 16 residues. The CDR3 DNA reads TGTGCCATCAGTAGCCAAGGGACAGGGTCTCACAATGAGCAGTTCTTC. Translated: CAISSQGTGSHNEQFF.

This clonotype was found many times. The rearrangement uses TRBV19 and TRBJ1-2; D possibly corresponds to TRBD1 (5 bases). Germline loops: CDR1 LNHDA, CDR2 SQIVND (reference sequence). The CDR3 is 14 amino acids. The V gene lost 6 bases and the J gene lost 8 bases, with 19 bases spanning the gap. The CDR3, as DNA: TGTGCCAGTAGACCGCGCTTACAGGACGGAGGCTACACCTTC. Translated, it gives CASRPRLQDGGYTF.

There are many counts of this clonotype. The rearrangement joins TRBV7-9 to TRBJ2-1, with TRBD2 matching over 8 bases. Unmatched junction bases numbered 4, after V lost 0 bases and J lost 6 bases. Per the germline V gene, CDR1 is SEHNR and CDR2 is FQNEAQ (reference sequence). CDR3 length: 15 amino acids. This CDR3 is CASSLAAGGGNEQFF. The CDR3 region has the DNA TGTGCCAGCAGCTTAGCTGCGGGAGGAGGCAATGAGCAGTTCTTC.

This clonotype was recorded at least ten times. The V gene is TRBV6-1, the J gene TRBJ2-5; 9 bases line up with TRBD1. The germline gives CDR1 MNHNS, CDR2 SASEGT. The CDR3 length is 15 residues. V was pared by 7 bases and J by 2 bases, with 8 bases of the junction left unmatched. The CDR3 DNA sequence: TGTGCCAGCAAGCGGGGACAGGGTCTTCAAGAGACCCAGTACTTC. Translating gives CASKRGQGLQETQYF.

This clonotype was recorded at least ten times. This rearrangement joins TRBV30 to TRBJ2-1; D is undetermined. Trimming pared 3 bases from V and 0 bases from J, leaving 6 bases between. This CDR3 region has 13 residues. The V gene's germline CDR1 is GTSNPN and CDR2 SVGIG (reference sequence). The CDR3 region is CAWRVGSYNEQFF. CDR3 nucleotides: TGTGCCTGGAGGGTGGGCTCCTACAATGAGCAGTTCTTC. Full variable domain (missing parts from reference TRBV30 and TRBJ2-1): SQTIHQWPATLVQPVGSPLSLECTVEGTSNPNLYWYRQAAGRGLQLLFYSVGIGQISSEVPQNLSASRPQDRQFILSSKKLLLSDSGFYLCAWRVGSYNEQFFGPGTRLTVL.

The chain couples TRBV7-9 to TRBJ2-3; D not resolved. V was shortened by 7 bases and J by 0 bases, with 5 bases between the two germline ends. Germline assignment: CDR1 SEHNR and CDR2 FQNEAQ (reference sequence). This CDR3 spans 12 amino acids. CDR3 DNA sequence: TGTGCCAGCATGTCTAGCACAGATACGCAGTATTTT. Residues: CASMSSTDTQYF.

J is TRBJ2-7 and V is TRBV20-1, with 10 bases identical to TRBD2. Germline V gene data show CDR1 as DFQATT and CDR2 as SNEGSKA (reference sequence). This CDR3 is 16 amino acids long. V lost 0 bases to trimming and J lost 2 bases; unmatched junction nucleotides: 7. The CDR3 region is CSARDPAGLAAYEQYF. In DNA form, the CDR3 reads TGCAGTGCTAGAGATCCAGCCGGACTAGCGGCCTACGAGCAGTACTTC.

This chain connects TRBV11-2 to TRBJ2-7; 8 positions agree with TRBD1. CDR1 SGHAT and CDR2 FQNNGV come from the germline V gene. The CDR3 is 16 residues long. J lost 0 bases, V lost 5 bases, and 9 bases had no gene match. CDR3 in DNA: TGTGCCAGCAGCCAAGATGGAACAGGGGGCTCCTACGAGCAGTACTTC. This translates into CASSQDGTGGSYEQYF.

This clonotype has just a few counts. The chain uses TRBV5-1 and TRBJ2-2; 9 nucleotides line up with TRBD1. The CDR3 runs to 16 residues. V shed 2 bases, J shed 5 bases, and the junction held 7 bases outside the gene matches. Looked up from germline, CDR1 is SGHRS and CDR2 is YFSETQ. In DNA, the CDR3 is TGCGCCAGCAGCTTTACGGGACAGGGTGGAACCGGGGAGCTGTTTTTT. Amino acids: CASSFTGQGGTGELFF.

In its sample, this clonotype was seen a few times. This CDR3 reads CASSTPQGGSGTDTQYF. The CDR3 coding sequence is TGTGCCAGCAGTACCCCACAGGGGGGCTCTGGCACAGATACGCAGTATTTT. The chain uses TRBV6-2 or TRBV6-3 and TRBJ2-3; 8 nucleotides align to TRBD1. The CDR3 is 17 residues long. V trimming: 5 bases; J trimming: 1 base; junction bases outside the gene matches: 11. Germline V CDR1 and CDR2: MNHEY, SVGEGT.

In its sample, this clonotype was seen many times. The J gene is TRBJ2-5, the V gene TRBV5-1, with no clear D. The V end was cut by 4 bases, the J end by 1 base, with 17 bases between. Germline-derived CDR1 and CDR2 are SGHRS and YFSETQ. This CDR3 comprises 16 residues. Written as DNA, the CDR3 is TGCGCCAGCAGCCCCGTGTTATACGAAATCCAAGAGACCCAGTACTTC. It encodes CASSPVLYEIQETQYF.

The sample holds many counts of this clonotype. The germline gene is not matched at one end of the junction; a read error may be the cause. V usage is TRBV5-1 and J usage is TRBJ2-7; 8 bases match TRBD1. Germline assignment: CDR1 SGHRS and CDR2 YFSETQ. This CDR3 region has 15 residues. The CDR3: CASSLGGTGSYEQYF. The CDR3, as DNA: TGTGCCAGCAGCCTAGGAGGGACAGGCTCCTACGAGCAGTACTTC.

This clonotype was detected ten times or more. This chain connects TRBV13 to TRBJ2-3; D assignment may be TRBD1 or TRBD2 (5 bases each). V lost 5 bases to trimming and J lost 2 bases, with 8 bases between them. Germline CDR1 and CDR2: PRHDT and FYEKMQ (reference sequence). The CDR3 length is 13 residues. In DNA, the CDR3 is TGTGCCAGCAGCGGGACCCCCACAGATACGCAGTATTTT. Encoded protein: CASSGTPTDTQYF.

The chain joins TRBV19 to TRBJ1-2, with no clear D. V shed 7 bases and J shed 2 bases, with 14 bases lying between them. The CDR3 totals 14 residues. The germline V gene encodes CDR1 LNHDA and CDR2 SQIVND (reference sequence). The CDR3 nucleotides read TGTGCCAGTATCGGGAGGGCCCGAAACTATGGCTACACCTTC. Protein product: CASIGRARNYGYTF.

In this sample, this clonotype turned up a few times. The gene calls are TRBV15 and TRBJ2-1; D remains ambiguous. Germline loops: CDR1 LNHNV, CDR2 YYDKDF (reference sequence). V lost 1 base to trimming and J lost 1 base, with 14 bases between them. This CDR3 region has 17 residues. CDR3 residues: CATSRVFPRKSYNEQFF. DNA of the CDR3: TGTGCCACCAGCAGAGTTTTCCCCCGGAAGTCCTACAATGAGCAGTTCTTC.

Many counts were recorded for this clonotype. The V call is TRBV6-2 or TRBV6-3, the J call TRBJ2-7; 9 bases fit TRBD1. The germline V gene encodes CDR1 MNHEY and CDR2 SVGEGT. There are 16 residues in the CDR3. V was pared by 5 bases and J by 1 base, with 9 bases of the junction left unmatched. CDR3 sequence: CASSPIGGQGSYEQYF. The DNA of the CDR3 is TGTGCCAGCAGTCCTATTGGGGGACAGGGTTCCTACGAGCAGTACTTC.

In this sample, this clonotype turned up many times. CDR3 sequence: CASRPVGTAANEQFF. The CDR3 nucleotides read TGTGCCAGCAGACCGGTTGGGACGGCGGCCAATGAGCAGTTCTTC. V usage is TRBV14 and J usage is TRBJ2-1; D possibly uses TRBD1 or TRBD2 (5 bases each). The V end was cut by 6 bases, the J end by 6 bases, with 18 bases between. Per germline, CDR1 SGHDN and CDR2 FVKESK. CDR3 length: 15 residues.

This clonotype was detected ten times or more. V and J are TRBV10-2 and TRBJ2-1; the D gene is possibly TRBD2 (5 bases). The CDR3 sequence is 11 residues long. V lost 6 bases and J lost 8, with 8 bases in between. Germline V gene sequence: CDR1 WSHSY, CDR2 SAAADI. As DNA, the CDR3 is TGCGCCAGCAGCCGAGGGCATGAGCAGTTCTTC. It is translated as CASSRGHEQFF.

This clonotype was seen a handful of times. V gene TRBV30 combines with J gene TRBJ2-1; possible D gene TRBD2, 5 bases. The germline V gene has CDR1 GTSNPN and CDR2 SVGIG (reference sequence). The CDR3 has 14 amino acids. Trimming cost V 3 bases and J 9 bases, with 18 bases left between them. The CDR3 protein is CAWRRVARYGEQFF. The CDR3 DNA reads TGTGCCTGGAGGAGGGTAGCCCGATACGGTGAGCAGTTCTTC.

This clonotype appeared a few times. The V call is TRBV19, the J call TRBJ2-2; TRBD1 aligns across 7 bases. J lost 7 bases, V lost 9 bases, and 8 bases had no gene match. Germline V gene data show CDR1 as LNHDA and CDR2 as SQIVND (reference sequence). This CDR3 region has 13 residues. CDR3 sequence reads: CASYRGLGGELFF. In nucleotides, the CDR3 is TGTGCCAGCTACAGGGGATTGGGCGGGGAGCTGTTTTTT.

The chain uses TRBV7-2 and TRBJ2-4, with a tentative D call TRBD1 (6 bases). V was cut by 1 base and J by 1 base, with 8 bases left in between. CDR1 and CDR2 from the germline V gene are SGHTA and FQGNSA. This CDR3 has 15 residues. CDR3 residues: CASSLGQGAKNIQYF. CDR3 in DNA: TGTGCCAGCAGCTTAGGCCAGGGGGCCAAAAACATTCAGTACTTC. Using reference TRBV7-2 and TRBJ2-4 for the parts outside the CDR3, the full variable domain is GAGVSQSPSNKVTEKGKDVELRCDPISGHTALYWYRQSLGQGLEFLIYFQGNSAPDKSGLPSDRFSAERTGGSVSTLTIQRTQQEDSAVYLCASSLGQGAKNIQYFGAGTRLSVL.

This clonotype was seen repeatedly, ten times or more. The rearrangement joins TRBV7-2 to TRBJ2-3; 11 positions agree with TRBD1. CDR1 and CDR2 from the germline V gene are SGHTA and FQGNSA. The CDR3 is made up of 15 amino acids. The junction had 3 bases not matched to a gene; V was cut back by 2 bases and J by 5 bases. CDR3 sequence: CASSLTGQGVDTQYF. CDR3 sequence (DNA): TGTGCCAGCAGCTTAACGGGACAGGGGGTAGATACGCAGTATTTT. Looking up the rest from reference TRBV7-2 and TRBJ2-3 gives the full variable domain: GAGVSQSPSNKVTEKGKDVELRCDPISGHTALYWYRQSLGQGLEFLIYFQGNSAPDKSGLPSDRFSAERTGGSVSTLTIQRTQQEDSAVYLCASSLTGQGVDTQYFGPGTRLTVL.

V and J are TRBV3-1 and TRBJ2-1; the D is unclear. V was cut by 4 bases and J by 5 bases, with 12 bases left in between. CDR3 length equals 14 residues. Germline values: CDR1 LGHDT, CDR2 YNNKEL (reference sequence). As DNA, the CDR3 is TGTGCCAGCAGCCCTACCGGGTTCGACAATGAGCAGTTCTTC. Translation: CASSPTGFDNEQFF.

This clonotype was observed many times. The CDR3: CASSQPGQVDYEQYF. In DNA, the CDR3 is TGTGCCAGCAGTCAGCCGGGGCAGGTCGACTACGAGCAGTACTTC. This chain connects TRBV6-1 to TRBJ2-7; D might be TRBD1 or TRBD2, each matching 5 bases. This CDR3 is 15 amino acids long. Trimming pared 5 bases from V and 3 bases from J, leaving 17 bases between. In germline, CDR1 is MNHNS, CDR2 SASEGT.

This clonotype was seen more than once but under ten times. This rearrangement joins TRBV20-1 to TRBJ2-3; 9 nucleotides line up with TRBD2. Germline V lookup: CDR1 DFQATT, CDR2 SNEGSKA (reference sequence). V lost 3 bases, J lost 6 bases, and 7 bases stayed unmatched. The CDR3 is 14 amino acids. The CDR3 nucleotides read TGCAGTGCTAGTATTAGCGGGAGCGGGGATACGCAGTATTTT. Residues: CSASISGSGDTQYF.